This is a list of T cell receptor beta chains from one sample in a study of T-cell memory formation after mild COVID-19. Each CDR3 protein gets one entry after TCRdb re-called the 5' RACE reads with MiXCR. The data contain under 650,000 distinct CDR3 sequences, roughly 18% of them singletons. The sample taken for sequencing was PBMCs or a T cell subset sorted from them (not recorded which). The receptors were gathered from an adult woman who had mild COVID-19 (a few samples of this study predate the infection). Cell type and time point are not known. CDR3s include the opening cysteine and the closing phenylalanine or tryptophan. Each record gives: J gene, D gene, V gene, CDR3 protein. A D gene is named only where the DNA matches it firmly.

TRBJ1-2 NA TRBV4-1 CASSPERGNQAYGYTF
TRBJ1-5 NA TRBV6-2/TRBV6-3 CASSYLGGQPQHF
TRBJ2-2 TRBD2 TRBV5-5 CASRLSGTDTGELFF
TRBJ2-4 NA TRBV6-2/TRBV6-3 CASSRLNIQYF
TRBJ2-3 NA TRBV11-3 CASSLHSLNTDTQYF
TRBJ1-4 NA TRBV20-1 CSARISGHGNEKLFF
TRBJ1-5 NA TRBV6-1 CASSDYRGSNQPQHF
TRBJ2-7 NA TRBV5-1 CASSSGTVLSYEQYF
TRBJ2-1 NA TRBV29-1 CSGKGGLSYNEQFF
TRBJ2-6 NA TRBV29-1 CSVEEGANVLTF
TRBJ2-3 TRBD1 TRBV7-9 CASSFGQGAFSTDTQYF
TRBJ2-1 TRBD2 TRBV12-3/TRBV12-4 CASKSGLPHNEQFF
TRBJ2-7 NA TRBV12-3/TRBV12-4 CASTRQGYEQYF
TRBJ2-1 TRBD2 TRBV7-9 CVARLAGYFFF
TRBJ2-3 TRBD2 TRBV4-2 CASSQDPWRGGDTQYF
TRBJ2-3 TRBD2 TRBV7-9 CAGNGEGDTQYF
TRBJ2-3 NA TRBV4-1 CASSLVGGSDTQYF
TRBJ2-1 TRBD2 TRBV2 CASSEPSGRLYNEQFF
TRBJ2-5 NA TRBV29-1 CSVIRTGGETQYF
TRBJ2-2 NA TRBV7-9 CASSPGGDHAGELFF
TRBJ2-2 NA TRBV9 CASSASGGVSNTGELFF
TRBJ1-1 TRBD1 TRBV4-3 CASSQDVTGGVKGTEAFF
TRBJ1-6 NA TRBV20-1 CSAAPPNSPLHF
TRBJ1-2 TRBD1 TRBV2 CASSEALTLDRDGYTF
TRBJ2-7 NA TRBV5-1 CASSLAEDEQYF
TRBJ2-3 NA TRBV7-7 CASSLGGGPSDTQYF
TRBJ2-7 NA TRBV7-9 CASTLGRPSYEQYF
TRBJ2-4 TRBD2 TRBV20-1 CSAVSGRVQYF
TRBJ1-1 NA TRBV11-2 CASKSGLGWRDTEAFF
TRBJ2-7 TRBD2 TRBV7-9 CASRPGLAAQSSYEQYF
TRBJ2-1 TRBD1 TRBV29-1 CSVKPGGSYNEQFF
TRBJ2-7 TRBD2 TRBV29-1 CSVQGTSWAYEQYF
TRBJ2-1 NA TRBV7-8 CASSPKALSNEQFF